This is a list of T cell receptor beta chains from one sample in a study of CD8+ T cells in alopecia areata. The repertoire was sequenced with immunoSEQ multiplex PCR; TCRdb's copy has only in-frame clones and lacks some. Here the sample spans 150,000 or so clones, 55% being singletons. Sequencing was done on a sample of CD4+ T cells sorted from blood. The receptor source for this set is a human donor in good health. Each CDR3 is given without its conserved first and last residue. Each record gives: J gene, V gene, D gene, CDR3 protein. The D gene is left open where the match is weak.

>TRBJ2-7|TRBV29-1|TRBD1
SVGGRSEQY
>TRBJ2-1|TRBV7-2|TRBD2
ASNPGLAANEQF
>TRBJ2-4|TRBV20-1|.
SAPRGAIQY
>TRBJ1-5|TRBV27|TRBD1
ASKDRFSVQH
>TRBJ2-7|TRBV2|TRBD2
ASMSLAAYEQY
>TRBJ1-2|TRBV28|.
ASSTTMYGYT
>TRBJ2-5|TRBV18|.
ASSPPGSGETQY
>TRBJ2-3|TRBV2|.
ASGRDRSTDTQY
>TRBJ2-7|TRBV5-6|.
ASSLAAYEQY
>TRBJ2-7|TRBV2|TRBD2
ASQVTAGEFYEQY
>TRBJ2-5|TRBV7-2|.
ASSSLETQY
>TRBJ1-2|TRBV6-1|.
ASSEALSQFHGYT
>TRBJ1-1|TRBV30|.
ASDQALGASDTEAF
>TRBJ2-2|TRBV5-4|.
ASSFERSSTGELF
>TRBJ2-5|TRBV29-1|.
SGGYVQETQY
>TRBJ1-1|TRBV18|.
ASSEDRNTEAF
>TRBJ2-7|TRBV5-1|.
ASSLQAAYEQY
>TRBJ2-7|TRBV30|.
AWSKLYYEQY
>TRBJ1-2|TRBV7-8|TRBD1
ASSPPTGALMGGYT
>TRBJ2-7|TRBV4-1|TRBD1
ASSQPVTGTGTYEQY
>TRBJ2-7|TRBV4-1|TRBD2
ASSIAGLGEQY
>TRBJ2-5|TRBV7-6|TRBD2
ASSWGYRTSGTKETQY
>TRBJ1-1|TRBV10-3|.
AISESIGHENTEAF
>TRBJ2-7|TRBV5-1|.
ASSLSQGGYEQY
>TRBJ2-1|TRBV14|.
ASSGLLFDEQF
>TRBJ1-2|TRBV29-1|TRBD1
SVVFRDRKEFGYT
>TRBJ2-3|TRBV6-5|TRBD1
ASSYSVGQGTDTQY
>TRBJ1-2|TRBV29-1|.
SVPTANYGYT
>TRBJ2-3|TRBV5-1|.
ASSLLSEDTQY
>TRBJ1-4|TRBV6-5|.
ASRPEGRGEKLF
>TRBJ1-2|TRBV5-6|.
ASSFYRINYGYT
>TRBJ2-1|TRBV7-2|TRBD2
ASSLVGRNEQF
>TRBJ1-2|TRBV2|.
ASSEFYGYT
>TRBJ1-2|TRBV10-3|TRBD1
AISESGQGRDGYT
>TRBJ1-2|TRBV6-5|.
ASWDGVNYGYT
>TRBJ2-4|TRBV11-2|TRBD1
ASSLAGTGIQY
>TRBJ2-7|TRBV6-5|.
ASSYSAADEQY
>TRBJ2-2|TRBV25-1|.
ASSRSGELF
>TRBJ2-5|TRBV18|.
ASSPKETQY
>TRBJ2-3|TRBV28|.
ASSPRFRGYTDTQY
>TRBJ2-4|TRBV6-1|.
ASLTGSGRIQY
>TRBJ2-3|TRBV30|.
AWSVASAATDTQY
>TRBJ2-2|TRBV4-1|.
ASNRDGVNTGELF
>TRBJ2-5|TRBV29-1|.
SASDSLQETQY
>TRBJ2-5|TRBV29-1|.
SVGRGAETQY
>TRBJ2-3|TRBV9|.
ASSVGVEGHGGTDTQY
>TRBJ2-4|TRBV28|.
ASSSRVPKNIQY
>TRBJ1-4|TRBV29-1|.
SASVTTNEKLF
>TRBJ2-5|TRBV10-3|.
AIRKTLQGTQY
>TRBJ1-1|TRBV7-2|.
ASSSNGQLNTEAF
>TRBJ2-5|TRBV13|TRBD2
ASSTRRLAGGLKETQY
>TRBJ2-7|TRBV4-1|TRBD2
ASSRGLAGSPEQY
>TRBJ2-2|TRBV7-9|.
ASSRARGSNTGELF
>TRBJ2-2|TRBV11-2|.
ASSPNRGPGTGELF
>TRBJ1-1|TRBV2|.
ASTEEQGTEAF
>TRBJ2-2|TRBV9|.
ASRGDTGELF
>TRBJ2-3|TRBV29-1|.
STHWPTQY
>TRBJ2-1|TRBV9|.
ASSVGQPSDEQF